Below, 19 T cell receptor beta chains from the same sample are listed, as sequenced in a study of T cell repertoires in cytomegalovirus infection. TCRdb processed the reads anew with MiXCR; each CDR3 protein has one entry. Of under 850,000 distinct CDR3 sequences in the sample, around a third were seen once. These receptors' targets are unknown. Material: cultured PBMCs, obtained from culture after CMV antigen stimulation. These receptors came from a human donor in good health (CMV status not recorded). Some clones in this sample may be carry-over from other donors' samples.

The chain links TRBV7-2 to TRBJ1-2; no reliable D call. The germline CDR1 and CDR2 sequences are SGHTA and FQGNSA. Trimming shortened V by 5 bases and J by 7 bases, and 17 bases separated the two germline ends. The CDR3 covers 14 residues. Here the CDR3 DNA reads TGTGCCAGCAGCCAAGTGGGAGTGCCGGGTGGCTACACCTTC. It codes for CASSQVGVPGGYTF.

The CDR3 is CASRNARSYYGYTF. The CDR3 DNA is TGTGCCAGCAGAAATGCCCGCAGCTACTATGGCTACACCTTC. The chain uses TRBV2 and TRBJ1-2; no definite D call. The V and J ends lost 6 bases and 3 bases respectively, with 14 bases between them. Germline V gives CDR1 SNHLY, CDR2 FYNNEI. The CDR3 spans 14 residues.

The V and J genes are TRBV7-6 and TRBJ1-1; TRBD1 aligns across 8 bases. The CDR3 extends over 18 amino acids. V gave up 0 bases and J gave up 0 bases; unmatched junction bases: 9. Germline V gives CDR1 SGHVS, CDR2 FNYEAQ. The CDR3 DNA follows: TGTGCCAGCAGCTTAGCTTCGTGGGGACAGGACATGAACACTGAAGCTTTCTTT. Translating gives CASSLASWGQDMNTEAFF.

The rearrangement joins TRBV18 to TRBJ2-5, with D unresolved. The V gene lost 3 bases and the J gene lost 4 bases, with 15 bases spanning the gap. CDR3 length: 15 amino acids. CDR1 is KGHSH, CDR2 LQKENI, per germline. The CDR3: CASSPLRQPGETQYF. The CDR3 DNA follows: TGTGCCAGCTCACCCCTAAGGCAGCCCGGAGAGACCCAGTACTTC.

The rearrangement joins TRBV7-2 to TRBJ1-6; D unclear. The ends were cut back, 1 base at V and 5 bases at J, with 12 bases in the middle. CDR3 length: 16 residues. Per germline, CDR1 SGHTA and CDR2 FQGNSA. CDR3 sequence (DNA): TGTGCCAGCAGCTTAGGAGGATTTCTCAATAATTCACCCCTCCACTTT. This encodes CASSLGGFLNNSPLHF.

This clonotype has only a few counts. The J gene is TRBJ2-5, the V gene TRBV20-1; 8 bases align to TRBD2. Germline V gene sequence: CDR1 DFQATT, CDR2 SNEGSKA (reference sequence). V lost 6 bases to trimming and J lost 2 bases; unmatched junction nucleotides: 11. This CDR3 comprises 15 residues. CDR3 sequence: CSAPGRGGRQETQYF. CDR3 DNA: TGCAGTGCCCCTGGTCGGGGGGGGAGGCAAGAGACCCAGTACTTC.

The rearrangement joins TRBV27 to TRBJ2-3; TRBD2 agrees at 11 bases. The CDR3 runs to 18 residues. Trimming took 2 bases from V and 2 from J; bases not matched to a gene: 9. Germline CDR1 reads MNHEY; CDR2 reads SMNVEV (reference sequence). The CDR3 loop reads CASSLLTSGRGVTDTQYF. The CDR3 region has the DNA TGTGCCAGCAGTTTACTCACTAGCGGGAGAGGTGTCACAGATACGCAGTATTTT.

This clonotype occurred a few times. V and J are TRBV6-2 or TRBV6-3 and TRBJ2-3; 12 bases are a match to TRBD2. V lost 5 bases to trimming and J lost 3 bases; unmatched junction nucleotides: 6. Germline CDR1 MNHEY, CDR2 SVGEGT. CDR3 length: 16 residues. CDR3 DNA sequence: TGTGCCAGCAGTGCTCCCCTAGCGGGAGGGACAGATACGCAGTATTTT. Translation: CASSAPLAGGTDTQYF.

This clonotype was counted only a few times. The CDR3: CASSPWGMWGHQETQYF. In DNA form, the CDR3 reads TGTGCCAGCAGCCCATGGGGGATGTGGGGCCACCAAGAGACCCAGTACTTC. This chain connects TRBV11-2 to TRBJ2-5, with D perhaps matching TRBD1 or TRBD2 (5 bases each). The CDR3 contains 17 residues. Germline loops: CDR1 SGHAT, CDR2 FQNNGV. Trimming pared 5 bases from V and 0 bases from J, leaving 19 bases between.

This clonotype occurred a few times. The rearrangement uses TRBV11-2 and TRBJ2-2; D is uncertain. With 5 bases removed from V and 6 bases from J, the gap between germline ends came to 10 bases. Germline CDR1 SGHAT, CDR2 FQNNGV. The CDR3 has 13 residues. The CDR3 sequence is CASSQSNSGELFF. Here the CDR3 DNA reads TGTGCCAGCAGCCAGAGTAACTCCGGGGAGCTGTTTTTT.

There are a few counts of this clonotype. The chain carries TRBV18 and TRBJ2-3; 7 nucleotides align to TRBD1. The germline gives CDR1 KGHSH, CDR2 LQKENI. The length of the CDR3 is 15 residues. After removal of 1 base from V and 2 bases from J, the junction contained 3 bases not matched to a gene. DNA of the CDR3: TGTGCCAGCTCACCACAGACAGGGATCACAGATACGCAGTATTTT. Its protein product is CASSPQTGITDTQYF.

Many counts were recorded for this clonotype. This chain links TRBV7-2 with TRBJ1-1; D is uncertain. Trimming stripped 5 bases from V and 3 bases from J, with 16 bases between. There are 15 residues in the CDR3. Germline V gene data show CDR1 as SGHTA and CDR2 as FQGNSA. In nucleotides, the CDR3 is TGTGCCAGCAGCCCTGGACTGCTTCGGGACACTGAAGCTTTCTTT. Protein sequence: CASSPGLLRDTEAFF. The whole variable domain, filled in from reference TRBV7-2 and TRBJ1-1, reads GAGVSQSPSNKVTEKGKDVELRCDPISGHTALYWYRQSLGQGLEFLIYFQGNSAPDKSGLPSDRFSAERTGGSVSTLTIQRTQQEDSAVYLCASSPGLLRDTEAFFGQGTRLTVV.

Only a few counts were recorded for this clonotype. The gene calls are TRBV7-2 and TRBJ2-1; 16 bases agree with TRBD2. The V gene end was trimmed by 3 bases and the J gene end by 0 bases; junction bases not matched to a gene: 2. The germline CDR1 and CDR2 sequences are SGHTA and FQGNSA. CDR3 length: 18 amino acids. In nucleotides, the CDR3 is TGTGCCAGCAGCTTGGGACTAGCGGGAGGGATCTCCTACAATGAGCAGTTCTTC. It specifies CASSLGLAGGISYNEQFF.

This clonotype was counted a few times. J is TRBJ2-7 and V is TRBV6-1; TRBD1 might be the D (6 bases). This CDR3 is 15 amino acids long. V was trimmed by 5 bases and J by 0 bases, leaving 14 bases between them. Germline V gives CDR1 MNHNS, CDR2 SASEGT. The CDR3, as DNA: TGTGCCAGCAGTTCACAGGGTTTTGCCTCCTACGAGCAGTACTTC. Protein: CASSSQGFASYEQYF.

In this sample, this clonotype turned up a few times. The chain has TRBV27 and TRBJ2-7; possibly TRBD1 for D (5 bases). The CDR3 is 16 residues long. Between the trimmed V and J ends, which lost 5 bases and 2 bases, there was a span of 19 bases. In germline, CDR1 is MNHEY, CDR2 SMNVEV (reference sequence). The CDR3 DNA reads TGTGCCAGCAGTAGGGGCAGTCCTAGATTAGCCTACGAGCAGTACTTC. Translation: CASSRGSPRLAYEQYF.

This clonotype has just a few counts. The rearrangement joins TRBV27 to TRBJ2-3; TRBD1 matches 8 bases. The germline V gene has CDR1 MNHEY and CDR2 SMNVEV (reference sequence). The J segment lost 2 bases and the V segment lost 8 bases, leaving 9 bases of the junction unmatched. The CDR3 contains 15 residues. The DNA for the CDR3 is TGTGCCAGCCAGGGGGCCCACGGACTCACAGATACGCAGTATTTT. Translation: CASQGAHGLTDTQYF.

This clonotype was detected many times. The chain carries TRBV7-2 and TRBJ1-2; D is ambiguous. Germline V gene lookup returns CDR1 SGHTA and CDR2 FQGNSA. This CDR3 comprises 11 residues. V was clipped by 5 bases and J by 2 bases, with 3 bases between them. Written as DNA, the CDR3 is TGTGCCAGCAGCATAAACTATGGCTACACCTTC. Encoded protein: CASSINYGYTF. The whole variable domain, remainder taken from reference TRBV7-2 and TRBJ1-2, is GAGVSQSPSNKVTEKGKDVELRCDPISGHTALYWYRQSLGQGLEFLIYFQGNSAPDKSGLPSDRFSAERTGGSVSTLTIQRTQQEDSAVYLCASSINYGYTFGSGTRLTVV.

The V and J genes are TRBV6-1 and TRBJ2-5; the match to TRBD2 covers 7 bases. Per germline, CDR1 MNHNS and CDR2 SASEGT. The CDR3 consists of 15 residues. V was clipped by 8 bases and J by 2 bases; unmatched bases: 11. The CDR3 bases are TGTGCCAGCTCTAGTCCGGGACTACATCAAGAGACCCAGTACTTC. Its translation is CASSSPGLHQETQYF.

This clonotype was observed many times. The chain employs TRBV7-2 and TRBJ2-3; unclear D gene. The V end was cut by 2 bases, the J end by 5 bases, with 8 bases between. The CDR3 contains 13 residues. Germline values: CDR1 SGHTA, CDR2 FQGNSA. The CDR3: CASSLWIEDTQYF. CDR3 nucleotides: TGTGCCAGCAGCTTATGGATTGAAGATACGCAGTATTTT.